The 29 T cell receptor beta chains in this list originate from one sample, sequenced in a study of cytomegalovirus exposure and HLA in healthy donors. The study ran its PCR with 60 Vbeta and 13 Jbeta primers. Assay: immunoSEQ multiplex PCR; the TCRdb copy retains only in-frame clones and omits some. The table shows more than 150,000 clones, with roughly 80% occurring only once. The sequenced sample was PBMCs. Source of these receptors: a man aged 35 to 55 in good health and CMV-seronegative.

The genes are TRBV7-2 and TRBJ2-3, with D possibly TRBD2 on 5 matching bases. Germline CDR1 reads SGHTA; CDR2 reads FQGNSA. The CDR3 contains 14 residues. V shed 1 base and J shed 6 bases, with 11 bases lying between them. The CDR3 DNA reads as TGTGCCAGCAGCTTAGAGCTAGCTTGGGATACGCAGTATTTT. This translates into CASSLELAWDTQYF.

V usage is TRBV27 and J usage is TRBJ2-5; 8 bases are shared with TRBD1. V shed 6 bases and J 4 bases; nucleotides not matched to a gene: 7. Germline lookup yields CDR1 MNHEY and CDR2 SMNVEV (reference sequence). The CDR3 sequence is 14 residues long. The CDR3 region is CASSPPTGVETQYF. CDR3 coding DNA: TGTGCCAGCAGCCCCCCGACAGGGGTAGAGACCCAGTACTTC.

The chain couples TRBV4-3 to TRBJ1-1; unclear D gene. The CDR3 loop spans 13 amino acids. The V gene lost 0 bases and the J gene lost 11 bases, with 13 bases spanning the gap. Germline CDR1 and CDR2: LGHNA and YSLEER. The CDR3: CASSQEPPGNAFF. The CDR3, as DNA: TGCGCCAGCAGCCAAGAACCCCCAGGCAACGCTTTCTTT.

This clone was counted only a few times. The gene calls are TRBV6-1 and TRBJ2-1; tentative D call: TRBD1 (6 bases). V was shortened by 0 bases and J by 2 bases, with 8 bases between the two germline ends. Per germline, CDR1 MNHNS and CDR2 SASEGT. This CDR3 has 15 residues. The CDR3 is CASSEAQGPYNEQFF. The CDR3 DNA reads TGTGCCAGCAGTGAAGCACAGGGACCCTACAATGAGCAGTTCTTC.

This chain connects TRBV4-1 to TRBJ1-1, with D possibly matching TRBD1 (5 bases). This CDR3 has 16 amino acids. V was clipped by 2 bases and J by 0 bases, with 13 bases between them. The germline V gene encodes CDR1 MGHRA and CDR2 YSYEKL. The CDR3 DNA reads TGCGCCAGCAGCCAATGGGGCGGGGCCTTGAACACTGAAGCTTTCTTT. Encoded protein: CASSQWGGALNTEAFF.

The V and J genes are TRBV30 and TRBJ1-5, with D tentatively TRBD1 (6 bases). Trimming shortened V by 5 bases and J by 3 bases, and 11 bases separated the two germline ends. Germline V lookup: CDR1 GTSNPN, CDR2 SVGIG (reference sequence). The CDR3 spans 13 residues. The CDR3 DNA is TGTGCCTGGGGCGGGGGCCTCAATCAGCCCCAGCATTTT. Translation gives CAWGGGLNQPQHF. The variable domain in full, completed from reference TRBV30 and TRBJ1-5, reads SQTIHQWPATLVQPVGSPLSLECTVEGTSNPNLYWYRQAAGRGLQLLFYSVGIGQISSEVPQNLSASRPQDRQFILSSKKLLLSDSGFYLCAWGGGLNQPQHFGDGTRLSIL.

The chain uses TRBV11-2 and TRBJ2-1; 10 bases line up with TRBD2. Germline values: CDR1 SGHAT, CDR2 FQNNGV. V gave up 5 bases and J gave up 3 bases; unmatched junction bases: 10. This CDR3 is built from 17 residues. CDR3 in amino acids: CASSPRLSSGSYNEQFF. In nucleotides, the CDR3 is TGTGCCAGCAGCCCCAGACTATCTAGCGGGAGCTACAATGAGCAGTTCTTC.

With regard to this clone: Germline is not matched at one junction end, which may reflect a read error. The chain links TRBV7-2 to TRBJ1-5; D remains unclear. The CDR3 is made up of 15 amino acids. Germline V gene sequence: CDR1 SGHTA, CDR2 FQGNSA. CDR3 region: CAGSPLSGSNQPQHF. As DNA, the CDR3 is TGTGCCGGCAGCCCCCTAAGCGGTAGCAATCAGCCCCAGCATTTT. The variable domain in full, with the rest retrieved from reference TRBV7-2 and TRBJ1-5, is GAGVSQSPSNKVTEKGKDVELRCDPISGHTALYWYRQSLGQGLEFLIYFQGNSAPDKSGLPSDRFSAERTGGSVSTLTIQRTQQEDSAVYLCAGSPLSGSNQPQHFGDGTRLSIL.

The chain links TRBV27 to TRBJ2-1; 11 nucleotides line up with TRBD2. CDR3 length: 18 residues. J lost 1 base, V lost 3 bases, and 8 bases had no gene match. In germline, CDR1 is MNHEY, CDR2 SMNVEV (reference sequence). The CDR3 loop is CASSFGLAGGASYNEQFF. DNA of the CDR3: TGTGCCAGCAGTTTCGGTCTAGCGGGAGGTGCGTCCTACAATGAGCAGTTCTTC.

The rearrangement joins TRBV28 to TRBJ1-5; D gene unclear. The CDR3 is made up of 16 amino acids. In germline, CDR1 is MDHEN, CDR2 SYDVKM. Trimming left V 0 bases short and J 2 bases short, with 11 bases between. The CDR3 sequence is CASSLWSGGGNQPQHF. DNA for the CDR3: TGTGCCAGCAGTTTATGGTCAGGAGGAGGCAATCAGCCCCAGCATTTT.

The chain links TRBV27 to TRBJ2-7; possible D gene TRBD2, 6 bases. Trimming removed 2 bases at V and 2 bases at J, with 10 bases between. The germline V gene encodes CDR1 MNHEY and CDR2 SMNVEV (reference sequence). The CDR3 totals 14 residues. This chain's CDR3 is CASSLRLVPYEQYF. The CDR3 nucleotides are TGTGCCAGCAGTTTAAGACTAGTCCCCTACGAGCAGTACTTC.

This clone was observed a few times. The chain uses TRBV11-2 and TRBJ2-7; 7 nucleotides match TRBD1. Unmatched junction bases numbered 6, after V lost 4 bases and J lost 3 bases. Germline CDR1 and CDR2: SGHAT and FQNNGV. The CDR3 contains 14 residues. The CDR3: CASSSRQGLYEQYF. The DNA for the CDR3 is TGTGCCAGCAGCTCAAGACAGGGTCTCTACGAGCAGTACTTC.

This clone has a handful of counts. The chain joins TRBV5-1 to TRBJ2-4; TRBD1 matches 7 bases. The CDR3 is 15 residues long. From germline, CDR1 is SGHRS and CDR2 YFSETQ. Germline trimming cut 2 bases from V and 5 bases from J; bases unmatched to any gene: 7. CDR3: CASSLPTGDQNIQYF. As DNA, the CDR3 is TGCGCCAGCAGCTTACCCACAGGGGACCAAAACATTCAGTACTTC.

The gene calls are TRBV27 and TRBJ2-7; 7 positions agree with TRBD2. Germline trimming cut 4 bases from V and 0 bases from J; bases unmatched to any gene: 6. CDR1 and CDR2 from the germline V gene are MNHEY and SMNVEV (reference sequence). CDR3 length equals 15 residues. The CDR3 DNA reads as TGTGCCAGCAGTTACTCTAGCGGAGGCTCCTACGAGCAGTACTTC. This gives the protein CASSYSSGGSYEQYF.

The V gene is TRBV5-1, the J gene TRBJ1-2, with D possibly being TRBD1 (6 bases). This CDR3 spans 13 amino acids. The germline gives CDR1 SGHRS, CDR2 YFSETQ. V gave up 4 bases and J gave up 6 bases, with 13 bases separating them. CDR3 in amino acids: CASSPTQGHGYTF. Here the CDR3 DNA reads TGCGCCAGCAGCCCCACACAGGGCCATGGCTACACCTTC.

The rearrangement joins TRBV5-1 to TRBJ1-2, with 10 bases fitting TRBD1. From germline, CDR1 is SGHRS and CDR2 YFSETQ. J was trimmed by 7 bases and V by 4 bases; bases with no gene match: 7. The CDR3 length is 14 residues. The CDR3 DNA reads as TGCGCCAGCAGCCCGGGACAGGGGAATTTTGGCTACACCTTC. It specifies CASSPGQGNFGYTF.

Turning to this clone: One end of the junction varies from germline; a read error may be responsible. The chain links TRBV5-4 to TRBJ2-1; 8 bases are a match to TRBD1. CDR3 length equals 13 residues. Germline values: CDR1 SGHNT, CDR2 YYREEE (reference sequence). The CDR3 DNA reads TGTGCCAGCAGCCTAATCTCTGGGACAGGCACAGTCTTC. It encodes CASSLISGTGTVF. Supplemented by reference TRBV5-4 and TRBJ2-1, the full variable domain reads ETGVTQSPTHLIKTRGQQVTLRCSSQSGHNTVSWYQQALGQGPQFIFQYYREEENGRGNFPPRFSGLQFPNYSSELNVNALELDDSALYLCASSLISGTGTVFGPGTRLTVL.

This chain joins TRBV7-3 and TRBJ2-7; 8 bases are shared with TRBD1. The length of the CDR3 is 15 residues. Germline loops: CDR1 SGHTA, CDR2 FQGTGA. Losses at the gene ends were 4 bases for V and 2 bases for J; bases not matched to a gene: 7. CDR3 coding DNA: TGTGCCAGCAGCTCCGGACAGGGCCTAACCTACGAGCAGTACTTC. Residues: CASSSGQGLTYEQYF.

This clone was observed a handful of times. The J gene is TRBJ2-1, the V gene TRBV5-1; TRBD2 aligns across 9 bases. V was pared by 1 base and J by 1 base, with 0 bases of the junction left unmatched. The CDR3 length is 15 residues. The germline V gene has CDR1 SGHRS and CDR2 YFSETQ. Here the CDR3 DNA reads TGCGCCAGCAGCTTGAGCGGGGGGTCCTACAATGAGCAGTTCTTC. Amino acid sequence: CASSLSGGSYNEQFF.

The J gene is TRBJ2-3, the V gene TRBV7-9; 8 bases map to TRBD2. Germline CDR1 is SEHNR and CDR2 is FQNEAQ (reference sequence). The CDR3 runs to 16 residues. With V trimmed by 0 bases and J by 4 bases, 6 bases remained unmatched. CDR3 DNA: TGTGCCAGCAGCTTAGCGATTAGCGGGAACTCAGATACGCAGTATTTT. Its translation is CASSLAISGNSDTQYF.

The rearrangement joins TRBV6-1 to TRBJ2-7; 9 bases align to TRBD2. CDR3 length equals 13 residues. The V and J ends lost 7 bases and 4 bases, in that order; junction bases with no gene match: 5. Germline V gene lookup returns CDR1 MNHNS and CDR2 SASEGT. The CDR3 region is CASISGGLYEQYF. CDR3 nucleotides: TGTGCCAGCATTAGCGGGGGCTTATACGAGCAGTACTTC.

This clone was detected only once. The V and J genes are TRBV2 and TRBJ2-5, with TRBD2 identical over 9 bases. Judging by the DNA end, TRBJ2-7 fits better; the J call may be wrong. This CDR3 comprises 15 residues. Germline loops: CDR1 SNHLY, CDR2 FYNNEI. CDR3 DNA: TGTGCCAGCAGTCGGCAACTAGCGGGTCCCTACGAGCAGTACTTC. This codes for CASSRQLAGPYEQYF.

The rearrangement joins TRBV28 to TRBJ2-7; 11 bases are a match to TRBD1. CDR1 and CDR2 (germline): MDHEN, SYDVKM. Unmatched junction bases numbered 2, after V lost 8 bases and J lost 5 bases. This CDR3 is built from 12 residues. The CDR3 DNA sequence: TGTGCCAGCGGACAGGGGGCCCACGAGCAGTACTTC. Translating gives CASGQGAHEQYF.

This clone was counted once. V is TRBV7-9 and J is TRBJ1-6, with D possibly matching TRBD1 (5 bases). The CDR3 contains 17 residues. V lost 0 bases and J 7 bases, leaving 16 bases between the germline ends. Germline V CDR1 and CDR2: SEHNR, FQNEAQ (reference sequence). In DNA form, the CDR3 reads TGTGCCAGCAGCTTAGCGTCCACGACGGGGGTGAATTCACCCCTCCACTTT. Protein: CASSLASTTGVNSPLHF.

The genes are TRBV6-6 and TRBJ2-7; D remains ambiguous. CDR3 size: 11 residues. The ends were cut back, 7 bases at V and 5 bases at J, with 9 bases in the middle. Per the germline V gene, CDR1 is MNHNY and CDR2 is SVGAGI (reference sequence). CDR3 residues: CASTGIHEQYF. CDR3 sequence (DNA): TGTGCCAGCACGGGTATCCACGAGCAGTACTTC.

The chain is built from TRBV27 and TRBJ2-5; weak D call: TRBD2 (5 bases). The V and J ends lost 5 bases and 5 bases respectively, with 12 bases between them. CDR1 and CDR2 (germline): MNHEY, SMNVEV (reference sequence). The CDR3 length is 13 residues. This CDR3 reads CASSPRRAETQYF. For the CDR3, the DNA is TGTGCCAGCAGTCCTCGGCGGGCTGAGACCCAGTACTTC.

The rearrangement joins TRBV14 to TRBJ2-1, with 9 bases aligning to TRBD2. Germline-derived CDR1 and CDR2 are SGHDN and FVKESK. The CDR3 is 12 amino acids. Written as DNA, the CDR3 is TGTGCAGGCGGGAGGGGAACCAATGAGCAGTTCTTC. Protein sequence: CAGGRGTNEQFF.

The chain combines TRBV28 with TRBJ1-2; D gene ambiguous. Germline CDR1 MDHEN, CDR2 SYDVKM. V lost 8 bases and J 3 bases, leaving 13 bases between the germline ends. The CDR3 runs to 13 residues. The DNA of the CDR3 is TGTGCCAGCCGGATGGACTCGGACTATGGCTACACCTTC. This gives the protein CASRMDSDYGYTF.

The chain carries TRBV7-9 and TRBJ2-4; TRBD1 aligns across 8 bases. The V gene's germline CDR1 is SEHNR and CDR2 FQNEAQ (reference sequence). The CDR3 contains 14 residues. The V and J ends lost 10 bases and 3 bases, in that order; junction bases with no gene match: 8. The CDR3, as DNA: TGTGCCACCTCGACAGGGGAAGTCAAAAACATTCAGTACTTC. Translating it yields CATSTGEVKNIQYF.